One and the same sample provided the 10 T cell receptor beta chains below, sequenced in a study of cytomegalovirus exposure and HLA in healthy donors. Repertoires were generated with immunoSEQ multiplex PCR, while TCRdb's copy carries only in-frame clones and drops some. This sample has some 170,000 clones, with around nine tenths found just once. The specimen sequenced was PBMCs. The receptors come from a young man in good health and CMV-seropositive.

This clone is a singleton in its sample. The CDR3 nucleotides read TGTGCCTGGAGCCTCCAGGGGGGCGAGCAGTACTTC. Its protein is CAWSLQGGEQYF. This sequence joins TRBV30 and TRBJ2-7; tentative D call: TRBD1 (7 bases). Germline V gene lookup returns CDR1 GTSNPN and CDR2 SVGIG (reference sequence). The CDR3 covers 12 residues. V was cut by 3 bases and J by 6 bases, with 12 bases left in between.

In the case of this clone: The junction shows a germline mismatch at one end, possibly a read error. The chain carries TRBV10-3 and TRBJ1-3; D remains unclear. The CDR3 length is 13 residues. The V gene's germline CDR1 is ENHRY and CDR2 SYGVKD. The CDR3, as DNA: TGTGCCATCAGGATACTCGTTGGAGACACCATATATTTT. Translated, it gives CAIRILVGDTIYF.

The V call is TRBV29-1, the J call TRBJ1-2; TRBD1 aligns across 8 bases. This CDR3 contains 13 residues. J lost 3 bases, V lost 8 bases, and 8 bases had no gene match. Per germline, CDR1 SQVTM and CDR2 ANQGSEA. The CDR3 region has the DNA TGCAGCACAGGGGGAGGGGTGGACTATGGCTACACCTTC. Its translation: CSTGGGVDYGYTF.

The chain links TRBV4-1 to TRBJ1-2; no definite D call. Looked up from germline, CDR1 is MGHRA and CDR2 is YSYEKL. The V gene lost 0 bases and the J gene lost 0 bases, with 20 bases spanning the gap. The CDR3 runs 19 residues. The CDR3 sequence: CASSQEGWERANANYGYTF. The CDR3, as DNA: TGCGCCAGCAGCCAAGAAGGTTGGGAGCGGGCAAATGCTAACTATGGCTACACCTTC.

The rearrangement uses TRBV4-3 and TRBJ1-2; D is possibly TRBD1 (5 bases). V was trimmed by 4 bases and J by 5 bases, leaving 14 bases between them. From germline, CDR1 is LGHNA and CDR2 YSLEER. The CDR3 contains 14 residues. The CDR3 sequence: CASSPLGAGYGYTF. The DNA of the CDR3 is TGCGCCAGCAGCCCCCTAGGGGCCGGGTATGGCTACACCTTC.

This clone was picked up one time. The V gene is TRBV5-6, the J gene TRBJ1-2, with TRBD1 identical over 7 bases. In germline, CDR1 is SGHDT, CDR2 YYEEEE. Unmatched junction bases numbered 3, after V lost 0 bases and J lost 4 bases. This CDR3 has 14 residues. The CDR3 reads CASSLGTGFYGYTF. CDR3 DNA sequence: TGTGCCAGCAGCTTGGGGACAGGATTCTATGGCTACACCTTC. Based on the CDR3 plus reference TRBV5-6 and TRBJ1-2, the full variable domain is DAGVTQSPTHLIKTRGQQVTLRCSPKSGHDTVSWYQQALGQGPQFIFQYYEEEERQRGNFPDRFSGHQFPNYSSELNVNALLLGDSALYLCASSLGTGFYGYTFGSGTRLTVV.

This rearrangement joins TRBV6-5 to TRBJ2-1, with D tentatively TRBD2 (5 bases). The CDR3 is 14 amino acids. Germline V gene lookup returns CDR1 MNHEY and CDR2 SVGAGI. Trimming shortened V by 5 bases and J by 5 bases, and 13 bases separated the two germline ends. CDR3 DNA sequence: TGTGCCAGCAGTGAGGGATCCCCTAACAATGAGCAGTTCTTC. Translating it yields CASSEGSPNNEQFF.

V gene TRBV10-3 combines with J gene TRBJ1-5; no definite D call. The CDR3 extends over 14 amino acids. Germline V gene sequence: CDR1 ENHRY, CDR2 SYGVKD. Trimming stripped 6 bases from V and 4 bases from J, with 13 bases between. The CDR3 nucleotides read TGTGCCATCAGCTCAGGAAAATCGAATCAGCCCCAGCATTTT. This sequence encodes CAISSGKSNQPQHF.

The CDR3 is CAWRDTSGSYEQYF. DNA for the CDR3: TGTGCCTGGAGAGATACTAGCGGCAGTTACGAGCAGTACTTC. The J gene is TRBJ2-7, the V gene TRBV30; 8 bases map to TRBD2. In germline, CDR1 is GTSNPN, CDR2 SVGIG (reference sequence). The junction had 8 bases not matched to a gene; V was cut back by 3 bases and J by 4 bases. CDR3 length: 14 residues. The whole variable domain, remainder taken from reference TRBV30 and TRBJ2-7, is SQTIHQWPATLVQPVGSPLSLECTVEGTSNPNLYWYRQAAGRGLQLLFYSVGIGQISSEVPQNLSASRPQDRQFILSSKKLLLSDSGFYLCAWRDTSGSYEQYFGPGTRLTVT.

J is TRBJ1-5 and V is TRBV6-1, with D possibly being TRBD1 (6 bases). Germline loops: CDR1 MNHNS, CDR2 SASEGT. This CDR3 is 14 amino acids long. V shed 8 bases and J shed 2 bases, with 13 bases lying between them. Here the CDR3 reads CASVLTGGNQPQHF. The CDR3 region has the DNA TGTGCCAGCGTGCTGACAGGCGGCAATCAGCCCCAGCATTTT.